A selection of T cell receptor beta chains follows, all from one sample in a study of T cell responses to AZD1222 COVID-19 vaccine. TCRdb's copy holds only in-frame clones and misses some; the assay was immunoSEQ multiplex PCR. The sample carries 40,000 to 55,000 clones, less than 95% recorded once. Sample: peripheral blood, taken 28 days after the second AZD1222 dose. The receptors come from an adult who received the AZD1222 COVID-19 vaccine. Both conserved end residues are part of each CDR3. A D gene is named only where the DNA matches it firmly. Size is stated for part of the rows, as once, few or many counts, or as a class when the clone is expanded.

j_gene: TRBJ1-6
d_gene: TRBD1
v_gene: TRBV6-5
abundance: NA
CDR3aa: CASSPRQGNNSPLHF
CDR3nt: TGTGCCAGCAGTCCGCGACAGGGGAATAATTCACCCCTCCACTTT

j_gene: TRBJ1-3
d_gene: NA
v_gene: TRBV9
abundance: NA
CDR3aa: CASTGWGSGNTIYF
CDR3nt: TGTGCCAGCACGGGGTGGGGAAGTGGAAACACCATATATTTT

j_gene: TRBJ1-4
d_gene: NA
v_gene: TRBV11-2
abundance: NA
CDR3aa: CASSPGGGEKLFF
CDR3nt: TGTGCCAGCAGCCCGGGAGGCGGGGAAAAACTGTTTTTT

j_gene: TRBJ1-5
d_gene: NA
v_gene: TRBV5-8
abundance: NA
CDR3aa: CASSLNSGYSNQPQHF
CDR3nt: TGTGCCAGCAGCTTGAATAGCGGGTATAGCAATCAGCCCCAGCATTTT

j_gene: TRBJ1-6
d_gene: NA
v_gene: TRBV7-2
abundance: NA
CDR3aa: CASSLDRVSSPLHF
CDR3nt: TGTGCCAGCAGCTTAGACAGGGTGAGTTCACCCCTCCACTTT

j_gene: TRBJ2-1
d_gene: NA
v_gene: TRBV24-1
abundance: once
CDR3aa: CAIQRRDGGEQFF
CDR3nt: TGTGCCATCCAAAGGAGGGACGGAGGTGAGCAGTTCTTC

j_gene: TRBJ1-2
d_gene: TRBD1
v_gene: TRBV19
abundance: few
CDR3aa: CASTGTGYGYTF
CDR3nt: TGTGCCAGTACCGGGACAGGCTATGGCTACACCTTC

j_gene: TRBJ2-1
d_gene: NA
v_gene: TRBV20-1
abundance: NA
CDR3aa: CSASTTRVDDKEQFF
CDR3nt: TGCAGTGCTAGTACGACAAGGGTTGATGATAAGGAGCAGTTCTTC

j_gene: TRBJ1-2
d_gene: TRBD1
v_gene: TRBV3-1/TRBV3-2
abundance: NA
CDR3aa: CASSQVHRGLVGYTF
CDR3nt: TGTGCCAGCAGCCAAGTGCACAGGGGGCTCGTGGGCTACACCTTC

j_gene: TRBJ1-4
d_gene: NA
v_gene: TRBV4-1
abundance: NA
CDR3aa: CASSQGGTTNEKLFF
CDR3nt: TGCGCCAGCAGCCAAGGAGGGACAACTAATGAAAAACTGTTTTTT

j_gene: TRBJ1-2
d_gene: TRBD1
v_gene: TRBV7-2
abundance: NA
CDR3aa: CASSPRQGVTYGYTF
CDR3nt: TGTGCCAGCAGCCCGAGACAGGGAGTAACCTATGGCTACACCTTC

j_gene: TRBJ1-4
d_gene: TRBD1
v_gene: TRBV5-1
abundance: NA
CDR3aa: CASSFGTANEKLFF
CDR3nt: TGCGCCAGCAGCTTCGGGACAGCTAATGAAAAACTGTTTTTT

j_gene: TRBJ1-5
d_gene: NA
v_gene: TRBV19
abundance: NA
CDR3aa: CASRRALESNQPQHF
CDR3nt: TGTGCCAGTAGAAGGGCACTTGAGAGCAATCAGCCCCAGCATTTT

j_gene: TRBJ1-1
d_gene: NA
v_gene: TRBV30
abundance: NA
CDR3aa: CAWTQGGDGTEAFF
CDR3nt: TGTGCCTGGACCCAGGGAGGGGATGGCACTGAAGCTTTCTTT

j_gene: TRBJ1-2
d_gene: NA
v_gene: TRBV11-2
abundance: NA
CDR3aa: CASSLGGLYGYTF
CDR3nt: TGTGCCAGCAGCTTAGGGGGACTCTATGGCTACACCTTC

j_gene: TRBJ1-2
d_gene: NA
v_gene: TRBV5-1
abundance: NA
CDR3aa: CASNVNRTARHGYTF
CDR3nt: TGCGCCAGCAACGTGAACAGGACCGCCCGTCATGGCTACACCTTC

j_gene: TRBJ1-1
d_gene: NA
v_gene: TRBV6-5
abundance: NA
CDR3aa: CASKIGQDTEAFF
CDR3nt: TGTGCCAGCAAGATAGGGCAAGACACTGAAGCTTTCTTT

j_gene: TRBJ1-4
d_gene: NA
v_gene: TRBV9
abundance: NA
CDR3aa: CASSVGDNVVGTNEKLFF
CDR3nt: TGTGCCAGCAGCGTAGGGGATAACGTAGTCGGAACTAATGAAAAACTGTTTTTT

j_gene: TRBJ2-7
d_gene: NA
v_gene: TRBV10-3
abundance: NA
CDR3aa: CAISESGYEQYF
CDR3nt: TGTGCCATCAGTGAGTCGGGGTACGAGCAGTACTTC

j_gene: TRBJ2-7
d_gene: NA
v_gene: TRBV6-2/TRBV6-3
abundance: NA
CDR3aa: CASSSRSGSNYEQYF
CDR3nt: TGTGCCAGCAGTTCCCGTAGCGGTTCCAACTACGAGCAGTACTTC

j_gene: TRBJ2-6
d_gene: NA
v_gene: TRBV19
abundance: NA
CDR3aa: CASIGARGAGANVLTF
CDR3nt: TGTGCCAGTATAGGGGCCAGGGGGGCTGGGGCCAACGTCCTGACTTTC

j_gene: TRBJ2-3
d_gene: NA
v_gene: TRBV19
abundance: NA
CDR3aa: CASSIGGAAPLTDTQYF
CDR3nt: TGTGCCAGTAGTATAGGAGGGGCAGCGCCATTGACAGATACGCAGTATTTT

j_gene: TRBJ1-1
d_gene: TRBD1
v_gene: TRBV6-5
abundance: few
CDR3aa: CASSILRGPEAFF
CDR3nt: TGTGCCAGCAGTATTCTCAGGGGGCCTGAAGCTTTCTTT

j_gene: TRBJ1-5
d_gene: TRBD1
v_gene: TRBV9
abundance: NA
CDR3aa: CASRKDRGRQPQHF
CDR3nt: TGTGCCAGCAGAAAAGACAGGGGAAGACAGCCCCAGCATTTT

j_gene: TRBJ1-2
d_gene: TRBD1
v_gene: TRBV28
abundance: once
CDR3aa: CASTGGQTMANTF
CDR3nt: TGTGCCAGCACTGGGGGACAGACGATGGCTAACACCTTC

j_gene: TRBJ1-1
d_gene: TRBD1
v_gene: TRBV15
abundance: few
CDR3aa: CATSRGAGGRRGGAIEAFF
CDR3nt: TGTGCCACCAGCAGAGGAGCAGGGGGCAGAAGAGGTGGAGCAATCGAAGCTTTCTTT

j_gene: TRBJ2-7
d_gene: NA
v_gene: TRBV12-3/TRBV12-4
abundance: NA
CDR3aa: CASSKMTYEQYF
CDR3nt: TGTGCCAGCAGTAAGATGACCTACGAGCAGTACTTC

j_gene: TRBJ1-6
d_gene: NA
v_gene: TRBV6-2/TRBV6-3
abundance: once
CDR3aa: CASSYETILDSPLHF
CDR3nt: TGTGCCAGCAGTTACGAAACCATCCTTGATTCACCCCTCCACTTT

j_gene: TRBJ2-2
d_gene: TRBD2
v_gene: TRBV3-1/TRBV3-2
abundance: NA
CDR3aa: CASSQSLAGRTGELFF
CDR3nt: TGTGCCAGCAGCCAGAGCCTAGCGGGGAGGACCGGGGAGCTGTTTTTT

j_gene: TRBJ1-3
d_gene: TRBD1
v_gene: TRBV30
abundance: NA
CDR3aa: CAWSVTGSWGNTIYF
CDR3nt: TGTGCCTGGAGTGTGACAGGGAGTTGGGGAAACACCATATATTTT

j_gene: TRBJ1-4
d_gene: NA
v_gene: TRBV2
abundance: NA
CDR3aa: CASSRHEATNEKLFF
CDR3nt: TGTGCCAGCAGCCGACACGAGGCAACTAATGAAAAACTGTTTTTT

j_gene: TRBJ1-1
d_gene: NA
v_gene: TRBV5-1
abundance: NA
CDR3aa: CASSPVGGLRAEAFF
CDR3nt: TGCGCCAGCAGCCCGGTCGGGGGGCTGAGGGCTGAAGCTTTCTTT

j_gene: TRBJ1-1
d_gene: TRBD1
v_gene: TRBV18
abundance: NA
CDR3aa: CASSPPVGQGNTEAFF
CDR3nt: TGTGCCAGCTCACCACCGGTGGGACAGGGGAACACTGAAGCTTTCTTT

j_gene: TRBJ1-6
d_gene: NA
v_gene: TRBV4-2
abundance: NA
CDR3aa: CASSQRTDNSPLHF
CDR3nt: TGTGCCAGCAGCCAACGGACAGATAATTCACCCCTCCACTTT

j_gene: TRBJ2-5
d_gene: TRBD2
v_gene: TRBV3-1/TRBV3-2
abundance: NA
CDR3aa: CASSPRLAGAGETQYF
CDR3nt: TGTGCCAGCAGCCCGCGACTAGCGGGGGCAGGGGAGACCCAGTACTTC

j_gene: TRBJ1-6
d_gene: NA
v_gene: TRBV30
abundance: NA
CDR3aa: CAWSVRTVSSGSPLHF
CDR3nt: TGTGCCTGGAGTGTCCGGACAGTCTCCTCGGGATCACCCCTCCACTTT

j_gene: TRBJ1-2
d_gene: NA
v_gene: TRBV4-2
abundance: NA
CDR3aa: CASSQDVSGYTF
CDR3nt: TGTGCCAGCAGCCAAGATGTCTCTGGCTACACCTTC

j_gene: TRBJ2-7
d_gene: TRBD2
v_gene: TRBV29-1
abundance: NA
CDR3aa: CSVEASGGMNYEQYF
CDR3nt: TGCAGCGTTGAGGCTAGCGGGGGGATGAACTACGAGCAGTACTTC

j_gene: TRBJ1-2
d_gene: TRBD1
v_gene: TRBV28
abundance: once
CDR3aa: CASSLGFGTDYGYTF
CDR3nt: TGTGCCAGCAGTTTGGGGTTTGGGACAGATTATGGCTACACCTTC

j_gene: TRBJ1-5
d_gene: NA
v_gene: TRBV30
abundance: NA
CDR3aa: CAWSKTVNQPQHF
CDR3nt: TGTGCCTGGAGTAAAACAGTCAATCAGCCCCAGCATTTT

j_gene: TRBJ1-1
d_gene: NA
v_gene: TRBV5-8
abundance: NA
CDR3aa: CASSLGSGFRTEAFF
CDR3nt: TGTGCCAGCAGCTTGGGGTCGGGGTTCCGCACTGAAGCTTTCTTT

j_gene: TRBJ1-4
d_gene: NA
v_gene: TRBV28
abundance: few
CDR3aa: CASSLGDGDRKLFF
CDR3nt: TGTGCCAGCAGTTTGGGGGACGGAGACCGTAAACTGTTTTTT

j_gene: TRBJ2-7
d_gene: TRBD1
v_gene: TRBV5-6
abundance: NA
CDR3aa: CASSSTGISYEQYF
CDR3nt: TGTGCCAGCAGCTCGACAGGGATTTCCTACGAGCAGTACTTC

j_gene: TRBJ2-7
d_gene: TRBD1
v_gene: TRBV19
abundance: NA
CDR3aa: CALGGSPRF
CDR3nt: TGTGCCCTAGGGGGCAGTCCGCGCTTC

j_gene: TRBJ1-2
d_gene: NA
v_gene: TRBV11-3
abundance: NA
CDR3aa: CASSLEKGASNPNYGYTF
CDR3nt: TGTGCCAGCAGCTTAGAAAAAGGGGCCTCCAATCCCAACTATGGCTACACCTTC

j_gene: TRBJ2-7
d_gene: NA
v_gene: TRBV19
abundance: NA
CDR3aa: CASSGGQRQYF
CDR3nt: TGTGCCAGTAGTGGGGGGCAAAGGCAGTACTTC

j_gene: TRBJ1-4
d_gene: TRBD1
v_gene: TRBV7-9
abundance: NA
CDR3aa: CASRRGQGGEKLFF
CDR3nt: TGTGCCAGCAGACGAGGACAGGGAGGTGAAAAACTGTTTTTT

j_gene: TRBJ2-2
d_gene: NA
v_gene: TRBV2
abundance: NA
CDR3aa: CASSGPPNTGELFF
CDR3nt: TGTGCCAGCAGTGGGCCGCCTAACACCGGGGAGCTGTTTTTT

j_gene: TRBJ1-1
d_gene: NA
v_gene: TRBV19
abundance: NA
CDR3aa: CASTPPLLTYTEAFF
CDR3nt: TGTGCCAGTACCCCCCCGCTATTGACCTACACTGAAGCTTTCTTT

j_gene: TRBJ1-1
d_gene: NA
v_gene: TRBV11-3
abundance: once
CDR3aa: CASSRGKAEAFF
CDR3nt: TGTGCCAGCAGCAGGGGGAAGGCTGAAGCTTTCTTT

j_gene: TRBJ1-5
d_gene: TRBD1
v_gene: TRBV19
abundance: NA
CDR3aa: CASSIRSTGRGNQPQHF
CDR3nt: TGTGCCAGTAGTATCAGGTCGACAGGGAGAGGCAATCAGCCCCAGCATTTT

j_gene: TRBJ1-1
d_gene: NA
v_gene: TRBV3-1/TRBV3-2
abundance: NA
CDR3aa: CASSQGGPRNTEAFF
CDR3nt: TGTGCCAGCAGCCAAGGCGGGCCGCGGAACACTGAAGCTTTCTTT

j_gene: TRBJ1-6
d_gene: NA
v_gene: TRBV30
abundance: NA
CDR3aa: CAWSAFPSRDLNSLLHF
CDR3nt: TGTGCCTGGAGTGCCTTTCCCTCCCGGGACCTTAATTCACTCCTCCACTTT

j_gene: TRBJ2-2
d_gene: NA
v_gene: TRBV5-1
abundance: once
CDR3aa: CASSLGGSNTGELFF
CDR3nt: TGCGCCAGCAGCTTGGGAGGGAGTAACACCGGGGAGCTGTTTTTT

j_gene: TRBJ1-5
d_gene: NA
v_gene: TRBV6-5
abundance: NA
CDR3aa: CASTRSGNQPQHF
CDR3nt: TGTGCCAGCACACGGTCGGGCAATCAGCCCCAGCATTTT

j_gene: TRBJ1-3
d_gene: NA
v_gene: TRBV19
abundance: NA
CDR3aa: CASSMNSGNTIYF
CDR3nt: TGTGCCAGTAGTATGAACTCTGGAAACACCATATATTTT

j_gene: TRBJ1-5
d_gene: TRBD1
v_gene: TRBV7-9
abundance: NA
CDR3aa: CASSPGQIQPQHF
CDR3nt: TGTGCCAGCAGCCCGGGACAGATCCAGCCCCAGCATTTT

j_gene: TRBJ1-5
d_gene: NA
v_gene: TRBV5-1
abundance: NA
CDR3aa: CASSLVRHSNQPQHF
CDR3nt: TGCGCCAGCAGCTTGGTGCGGCATAGCAATCAGCCCCAGCATTTT